This is a list of T cell receptor beta chains from one sample in a study of blood T cell repertoires in COVID-19. Profiled with immunoSEQ multiplex PCR; TCRdb holds only in-frame clones, not every one. Counted here are under 500,000 clones, roughly 91% occurring once; the ten biggest clones make up about 4.3%. Sequencing input: peripheral blood. Source of these receptors: a woman aged 30 to 39 with acute or convalescent COVID-19. Both conserved end residues are part of each CDR3. Fields, in order: V gene, D gene, clone size, J gene, CDR3 protein, CDR3 DNA. A D gene is named only where the DNA matches it firmly. For some rows the clone size is stated as once, few or many, or as a class when expanded; others skip it.

TRBV5-1	TRBD1	NA	TRBJ2-3	CASKRDSLTDTQYF	TGCGCCAGCAAACGGGACAGTTTGACAGATACGCAGTATTTT
TRBV10-1	NA	NA	TRBJ1-6	CAIPNRAVDNSPLHF	TGCGCCATTCCAAACAGGGCAGTCGATAATTCACCCCTCCACTTT
TRBV3-1/TRBV3-2	TRBD1	NA	TRBJ2-7	CASRSGTGHLEQYF	TGTGCCAGCAGATCCGGGACAGGTCATCTCGAGCAGTACTTC
TRBV5-1	TRBD1	NA	TRBJ2-2	CASMPGTANTGELFF	TGCGCCAGCATGCCCGGGACAGCGAACACCGGGGAGCTGTTTTTT
TRBV5-1	TRBD1	NA	TRBJ2-3	CASSSRGRDTDTQYF	TGCGCCAGCAGCTCGAGGGGGCGAGACACAGATACGCAGTATTTT
TRBV5-1	NA	NA	TRBJ1-3	CASSDGGLAGNTIYF	TGCGCCAGCAGCGACGGGGGGCTGGCTGGAAACACCATATATTTT
TRBV18	NA	NA	TRBJ2-7	CASSPGEAYEQYF	TGTGCCAGCTCACCAGGGGAGGCCTACGAGCAGTACTTC
TRBV5-5	NA	NA	TRBJ1-4	CASSFAIAEKLFF	TGTGCCAGCAGCTTCGCGATCGCGGAAAAACTGTTTTTT
TRBV5-1	TRBD2	NA	TRBJ2-1	CASSLGSSGVNEQFF	TGCGCCAGCAGCTTGGGCTCTAGCGGGGTGAATGAGCAGTTCTTC
TRBV12-3/TRBV12-4	NA	NA	TRBJ2-7	CAAESSYEQYF	TGTGCAGCGGAATCATCCTACGAGCAGTACTTC
TRBV5-1	TRBD1	few	TRBJ1-3	CASREGQGNTIYF	TGCGCCAGCAGGGAGGGACAGGGAAACACCATATATTTT
TRBV27	NA	NA	TRBJ2-7	CASSFSHTAYEQYF	TGTGCCAGCAGTTTTTCTCACACCGCCTACGAGCAGTACTTC
TRBV5-4	TRBD2	NA	TRBJ2-5	CASSQTGGIQETQYF	TGTGCCAGCAGCCAAACGGGGGGGATACAAGAGACCCAGTACTTC
TRBV20-1	TRBD2	NA	TRBJ2-7	CSASKGTSGGEEQYF	TGCAGTGCTAGTAAGGGGACTAGCGGGGGGGAAGAGCAGTACTTC
TRBV5-1	TRBD1	NA	TRBJ2-7	CASSLGQGSEQYF	TGCGCCAGCAGCTTAGGACAGGGAAGCGAGCAGTACTTC
TRBV5-1	TRBD2	NA	TRBJ2-1	CASSLGGETYNEQFF	TGCGCCAGCAGCCTTGGGGGGGAGACCTACAATGAGCAGTTCTTC
TRBV6-5	NA	few	TRBJ1-1	CASSLRGTEAFF	TGTGCCAGCAGTTTAAGGGGCACTGAAGCTTTCTTT
TRBV6-2/TRBV6-3	NA	NA	TRBJ2-1	CASSYSGGGGYEQFF	TGTGCCAGCAGTTACTCTGGGGGGGGCGGGTATGAGCAGTTCTTC
TRBV6-5	TRBD2	once	TRBJ2-3	CASSRGGFADTQYF	TGTGCCAGCAGCCGCGGGGGATTTGCAGATACGCAGTATTTT
TRBV7-9	NA	NA	TRBJ1-5	CASEQNGRYSNQPQHF	TGTGCCAGCGAACAGAACGGTAGATATAGCAATCAGCCCCAGCATTTT
TRBV7-9	NA	NA	TRBJ2-1	CASSALTASSYNEQFF	TGTGCCAGCAGCGCCTTGACTGCGAGCTCCTACAATGAGCAGTTCTTC
TRBV9	NA	NA	TRBJ1-1	CASSVGVGMNTEAFF	TGTGCCAGCAGCGTAGGTGTGGGCATGAACACTGAAGCTTTCTTT
TRBV15	TRBD1	NA	TRBJ1-1	CATSRTGTGGFTEAFF	TGTGCCACCAGCAGAACCGGGACAGGGGGCTTCACTGAAGCTTTCTTT
TRBV7-9	NA	NA	TRBJ1-2	CASSLGADYGYTF	TGTGCCAGCAGCTTGGGGGCGGACTATGGCTACACCTTC
TRBV4-1	TRBD2	NA	TRBJ2-1	CASSPTSGGAGNEQFF	TGCGCCAGCAGCCCGACTAGCGGGGGGGCGGGCAATGAGCAGTTCTTC
TRBV19	NA	NA	TRBJ1-1	CASSIDRYMNTEAFF	TGTGCCAGTAGTATAGATCGATACATGAACACTGAAGCTTTCTTT